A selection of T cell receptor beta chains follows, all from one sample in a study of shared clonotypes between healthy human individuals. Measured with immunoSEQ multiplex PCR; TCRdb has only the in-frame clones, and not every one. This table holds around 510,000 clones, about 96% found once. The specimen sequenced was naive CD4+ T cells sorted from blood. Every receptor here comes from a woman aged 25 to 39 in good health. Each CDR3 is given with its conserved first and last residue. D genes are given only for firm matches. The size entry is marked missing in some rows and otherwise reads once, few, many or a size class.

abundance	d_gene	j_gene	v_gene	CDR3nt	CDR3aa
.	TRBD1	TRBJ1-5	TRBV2	TGTGCCAGCAGTGGGACAGGGAAATGGCAGCCCCAGCATTTT	CASSGTGKWQPQHF
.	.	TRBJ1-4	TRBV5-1	TGCGCCAGCAGCCCTTCGGTCGAGGAAAAACTGTTTTTT	CASSPSVEEKLFF
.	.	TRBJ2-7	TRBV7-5	TGTGTCAGAAGCTTAATAGGTTGTTGGGGCGAGCAGTACTTC	CVRSLIGCWGEQYF
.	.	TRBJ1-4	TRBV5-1	TGCGCCAGCAGCTCAACTAATGAAAAACTGTTTTTT	CASSSTNEKLFF
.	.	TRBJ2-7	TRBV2	TGTGCCAGCAGTGTTGTCAGGACCACGGGGGAGCAGTACTTC	CASSVVRTTGEQYF
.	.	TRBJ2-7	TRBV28	TGTGCCAGCAGTCGCCGGGACAAGCAGTACTTC	CASSRRDKQYF
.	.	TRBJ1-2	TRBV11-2	TGTGCCAGCAGCTTAGATGGTCGAACATCATATGGCTACACCTTC	CASSLDGRTSYGYTF
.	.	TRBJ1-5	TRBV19	TGTGCCAGTAATACGGGGGGGAGTCAGCCCCAGCATTTT	CASNTGGSQPQHF
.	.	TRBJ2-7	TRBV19	TGTGCCAGTAGTGCTCAACGGGGATTCTCCTACGAGCAGTACTTC	CASSAQRGFSYEQYF
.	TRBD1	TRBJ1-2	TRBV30	TGTGCCTGGAGTAGACAGGGCTATGGCTACACCTTC	CAWSRQGYGYTF
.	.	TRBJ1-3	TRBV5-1	TGCGCCAGCAGCTTGGAGGCCAGGGGTAACGGAAACACCATATATTTT	CASSLEARGNGNTIYF
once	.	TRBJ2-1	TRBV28	TGTGCCAGCGGGAACAATGAGCAGTTCTTC	CASGNNEQFF
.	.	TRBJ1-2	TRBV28	TGTGCCAGCAGACCGGGACGATATGGCTACACCTTC	CASRPGRYGYTF
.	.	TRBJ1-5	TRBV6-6	TGTGCCAGTGCCCGGGGGGGAGGCAATCAGCCCCAGCATTTT	CASARGGGNQPQHF
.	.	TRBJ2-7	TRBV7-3	TGTGCCAGCAGCCCGTCCGGGGGAGAGCAGTACTTC	CASSPSGGEQYF
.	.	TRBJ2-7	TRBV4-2	TGTGCCAGCAGCTATGCTGGGGGCCACGAGCAGTACTTC	CASSYAGGHEQYF
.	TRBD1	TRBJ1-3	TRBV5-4	TGTGCCAGCAGCCTACCGGGACAGGGGTCCGGAAACACCATATATTTT	CASSLPGQGSGNTIYF
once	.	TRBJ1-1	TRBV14	TGTGCCAGCAGCCAAGAGCGCATGAACACTGAAGCTTTCTTT	CASSQERMNTEAFF
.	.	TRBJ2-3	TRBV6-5	TGTGCCAGCAGTTATCGGGGCACTAAATATCAAGATACGCAGTATTTT	CASSYRGTKYQDTQYF
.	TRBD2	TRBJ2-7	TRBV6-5	TGTGCCAGCAGTTACTCGAGGACTAGCGGGACCGGAGGGCAGTACTTC	CASSYSRTSGTGGQYF
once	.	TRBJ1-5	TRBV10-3	TGTGCCATCAGTCCCGACCCGGAGGGTCAGCCCCAGCATTTT	CAISPDPEGQPQHF
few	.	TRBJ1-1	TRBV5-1	TGCGCCAGCAGCCGCGGGACACCTGAAGCTTTCTTT	CASSRGTPEAFF
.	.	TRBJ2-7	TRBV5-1	TGCGCCAGCAGCTTGGCTAGGGCCTACGAGCAGTACTTC	CASSLARAYEQYF
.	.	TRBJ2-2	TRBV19	TGTGCCAGTAGCACTTGGAGGGAATTATATTCCGGGGAGCTGTTTTTT	CASSTWRELYSGELFF
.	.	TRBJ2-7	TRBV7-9	TGTGCCAGCAGCTTAGTACCATCCCCGTGGGAGCAGTACTTC	CASSLVPSPWEQYF
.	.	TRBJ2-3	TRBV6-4	TGTGCCAGCAGTGAGATGGGAAGCACAGATACGCAGTATTTT	CASSEMGSTDTQYF
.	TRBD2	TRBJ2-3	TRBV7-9	TGTGCCAGCAGCTCAACTAGCGGGAGGACAGATACGCAGTATTTT	CASSSTSGRTDTQYF
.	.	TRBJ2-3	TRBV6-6	TGTGCCAGCAGTTACGACAGCAGCACAGATACGCAGTATTTT	CASSYDSSTDTQYF
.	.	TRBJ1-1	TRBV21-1	TGTGCCAGCAGCAACCGCGACAGAAACACTGAAGCTTTCTTT	CASSNRDRNTEAFF
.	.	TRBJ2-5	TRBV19	TGTGCCAGTAGTATAGGGTCAGGGGTCCAAGAGACCCAGTACTTC	CASSIGSGVQETQYF
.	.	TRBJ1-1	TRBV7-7	TGTGCCAGCAGATCCGGTCACACGAACACTGAAGCTTTCTTT	CASRSGHTNTEAFF
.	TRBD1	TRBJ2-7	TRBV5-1	TGCGCCAGCAGCTTGCAGGGACAGCCTTCCTACGAGCAGTACTTC	CASSLQGQPSYEQYF
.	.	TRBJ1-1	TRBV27	TGTGCCAGCAGCCCTCTTCGACAGTGGGACACTGAAGCTTTCTTT	CASSPLRQWDTEAFF
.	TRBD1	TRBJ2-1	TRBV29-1	TGCAGCGTTAGGACAGGGAGCTCCTACAATGAGCAGTTCTTC	CSVRTGSSYNEQFF
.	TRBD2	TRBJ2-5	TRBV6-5	TGTGCCAGCAGCCCGGGAGGAGGCCAAGAGACCCAGTACTTC	CASSPGGGQETQYF
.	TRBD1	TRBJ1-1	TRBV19	TGTGCCAGTAGTATAGGTACAGGGGGCGCGACGGCCACTGAAGCTTTCTTT	CASSIGTGGATATEAFF
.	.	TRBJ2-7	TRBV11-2	TGTGCCAGCACCCATACCGGGACATATAACTACGAGCAGTACTTC	CASTHTGTYNYEQYF
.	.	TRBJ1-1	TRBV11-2	TGTGCCAGCAGCTCCCCGGGGCGGAACACTGAAGCTTTCTTT	CASSSPGRNTEAFF
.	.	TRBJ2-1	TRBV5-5	TGTGCCAGCAGCCCCCTCGATATGGTAGGCTACAATGAGCAGTTCTTC	CASSPLDMVGYNEQFF
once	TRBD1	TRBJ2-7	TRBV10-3	TGTGCCATCAGTGAGGGCAGGGGGCTCTCGCACTTC	CAISEGRGLSHF
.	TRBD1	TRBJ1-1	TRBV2	TGTGCCAGCAGAGGGACAGCCGATAAGAACACTGAAGCTTTCTTT	CASRGTADKNTEAFF
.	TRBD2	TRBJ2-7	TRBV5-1	TGCGCCAGCAGCGAATCCGGGACTAGCTACGAGCAGTACTTC	CASSESGTSYEQYF
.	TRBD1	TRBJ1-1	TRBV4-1	TGCGCCAGCAGCCACCGACAGGGGAACACTGAAGCTTTCTTT	CASSHRQGNTEAFF
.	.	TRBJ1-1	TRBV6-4	TGTGCCAGCAGCCCCGGACGGGGGGAAGCTTTCTTT	CASSPGRGEAFF
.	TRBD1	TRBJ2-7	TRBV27	TGTGCCAGCAGCCCTGGGACAGGGAAGGCAAGATACTACGAGCAGTACTTC	CASSPGTGKARYYEQYF
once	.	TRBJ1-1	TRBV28	TGTGCCAGCAGTTCCTGGACACTTGAAGCTTTCTTT	CASSSWTLEAFF
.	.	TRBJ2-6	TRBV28	TGTGCCAGCAGTATAGGGAACTCTGGGGCCAACGTCCTGACTTTC	CASSIGNSGANVLTF
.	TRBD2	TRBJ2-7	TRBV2	TGTGCCAGCATACGCCTAGCGGCCAGTCCTGGCGAGCAGTACTTC	CASIRLAASPGEQYF